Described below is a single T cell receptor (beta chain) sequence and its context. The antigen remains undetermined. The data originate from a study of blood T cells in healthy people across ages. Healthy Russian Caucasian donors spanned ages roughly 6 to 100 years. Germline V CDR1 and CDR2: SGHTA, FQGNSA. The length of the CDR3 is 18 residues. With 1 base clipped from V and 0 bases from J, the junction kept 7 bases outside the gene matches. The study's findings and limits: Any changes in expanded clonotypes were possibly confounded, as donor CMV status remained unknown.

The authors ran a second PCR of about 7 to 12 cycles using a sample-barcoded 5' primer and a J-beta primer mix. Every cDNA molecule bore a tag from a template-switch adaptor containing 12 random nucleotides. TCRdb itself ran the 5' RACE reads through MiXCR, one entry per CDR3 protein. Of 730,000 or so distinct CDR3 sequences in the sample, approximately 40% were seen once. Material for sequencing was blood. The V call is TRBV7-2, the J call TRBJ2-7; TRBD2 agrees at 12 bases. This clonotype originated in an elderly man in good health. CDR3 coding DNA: TGTGCCAGCAGCTTAGGGCCTAGCGGGAGGGTTGTCTCCTACGAGCAGTACTTC. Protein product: CASSLGPSGRVVSYEQYF.